This is a list of T cell receptor beta chains from one sample in a study of technical replicates of blood from several donors. The data were produced by immunoSEQ multiplex PCR, yet TCRdb's version contains in-frame clones alone and is incomplete. Among approximately 100,000 clones, nearly 96% were seen once, and the ten largest hold approximately 0.21%. Sequenced input: T cells isolated from PBMCs. Receptors originate from a human donor in good health. Each CDR3 is given with its conserved first and last residue. The D gene is left open where the match is weak. Expanded clones get a size class; other rows say once, few or many, or leave the size out.

j_call clone_size d_call v_call cdr3_nt cdr3_aa
TRBJ2-3 once TRBD2 TRBV30 TGTGCCTGGAAAGTAGCGGGGGCAGATACGCAGTATTTT CAWKVAGADTQYF
TRBJ1-2 - TRBD1 TRBV6-6 TGTGCCAGCAGAACCGGGACAGGGATCTATGGCTACACCTTC CASRTGTGIYGYTF
TRBJ1-1 - - TRBV11-3 TGTGCCAGCAGCTTAGTGCGGGTTGCAAGGACTGAAGCTTTCTTT CASSLVRVARTEAFF
TRBJ2-7 - - TRBV18 TGTGCCAGCTCACCAGGGGCTATGTGGGTGAGATCCTACGAGCAGTACTTC CASSPGAMWVRSYEQYF
TRBJ2-5 - - TRBV7-7 TGTGCCAGCAGCTTAGGGTGGGCGCAATCGCAAGAGACCCAGTACTTC CASSLGWAQSQETQYF
TRBJ1-1 once - TRBV6-1 TGTGCCAGCAGTGGGGGGGTCACTGAAGCTTTCTTT CASSGGVTEAFF
TRBJ2-7 once TRBD1 TRBV7-2 TGTGCCAGCAGCCCCTTTGGGACAGGGGGTTACTACGAGCAGTACTTC CASSPFGTGGYYEQYF
TRBJ1-5 once TRBD1 TRBV19 TGTGCCAGTGGCCCAGACAGGGGAGATCAGCCCCAGCATTTT CASGPDRGDQPQHF
TRBJ1-1 - - TRBV11-3 TGTGCCAGCAGGTTAGACGGATTCGACTCGAACACTGAAGCTTTCTTT CASRLDGFDSNTEAFF
TRBJ1-2 - TRBD1 TRBV5-1 TGCGCCAGCAGCGTTCAACAGGGGGCTAATGGCTACACCTTC CASSVQQGANGYTF
TRBJ1-1 few - TRBV30 TGTGCCTGGAGTGAGGTTTGGCTGGGGAGCACTGAAGCTTTCTTT CAWSEVWLGSTEAFF
TRBJ2-2 - TRBD1 TRBV23-1 TGCGCCATTCCCCTAGGGGCTTTGCAGGGGGCAAACACCGGGGAGCTGTTTTTT CAIPLGALQGANTGELFF
TRBJ1-4 - - TRBV10-3 TGTGCCATCAGTGAACAGGCGACAACCTCAGAAAAACTGTTTTTT CAISEQATTSEKLFF
TRBJ1-1 - - TRBV7-2 TGTGCCAGCAGCATCTCTAGGAACACTGAAGCTTTCTTT CASSISRNTEAFF
TRBJ1-1 - - TRBV7-9 TGTGCCATCCGGCGAGGGAACACTGAAGCTTTCTTT CAIRRGNTEAFF
TRBJ1-2 - TRBD1 TRBV6-5 TGTGCCAGCAGTTACTCCGGGACAGGGGATGGTGGCTACACCTTC CASSYSGTGDGGYTF
TRBJ1-1 - - TRBV7-9 TGTGCCAGCAGCTTAGGAGACGACAAACAGGCTGAAGCTTTCTTT CASSLGDDKQAEAFF
TRBJ2-1 - TRBD1 TRBV19 TGTGCCAGTAGTATAGGGACAGGGGGCCTTTACAATGAGCAGTTCTTC CASSIGTGGLYNEQFF
TRBJ2-7 - TRBD2 TRBV4-1 TGCGCCAGCAGCCAAAATACGGGACTATCCTACGAGCAGTACTTC CASSQNTGLSYEQYF
TRBJ1-2 - - TRBV6-1 TGTGCCAGCAGCCCCCGGGGAGACGATGGCTACACCTTC CASSPRGDDGYTF
TRBJ1-6 - - TRBV5-1 TGCGCCAGCAGCTTGGAGGGGGTCTCGGGAAGTAAGGATTCACCCCTCCACTTT CASSLEGVSGSKDSPLHF
TRBJ1-5 - - TRBV5-1 TGCGCCAGCAGCTTGATAGCAGGGAAGGAAGGAGGGAATCAGCCCCAGCATTTT CASSLIAGKEGGNQPQHF
TRBJ2-7 - TRBD2 TRBV2 TGTGCCAGCAGTGATTCTAGCGGGGGATCCTACGAGCAGTACTTC CASSDSSGGSYEQYF
TRBJ1-1 - - TRBV28 TGTGCCGTCATCGGGGTAAACACTGAAGCTTTCTTT CAVIGVNTEAFF
TRBJ2-3 - - TRBV7-9 TGTGCCAGCAGCGGAGGGATGGCAGATACGCAGTATTTT CASSGGMADTQYF
TRBJ2-7 - TRBD2 TRBV27 TGTGCCAGCAGGCCGACTAGCGGGAGTTTTGCCTACGAGCAGTACTTC CASRPTSGSFAYEQYF
TRBJ2-1 - TRBD2 TRBV2 TGTGCCAGCAGTGATACCTCTAGCGGGGGGGTGGAGGACACTGAGCAGTTCTTC CASSDTSSGGVEDTEQFF
TRBJ2-7 once TRBD1 TRBV10-1 TGCGCCAGCAGTGAATCCAAGTTAACAGGGGGAATATACGAGCAGTACTTC CASSESKLTGGIYEQYF
TRBJ1-1 - TRBD1 TRBV6-5 TGTGCCAGCGGAAGGACAGGGAACACTGAAGCTTTCTTT CASGRTGNTEAFF
TRBJ1-5 - - TRBV18 TGTGCCAGCCATCCGACGGGGGAGACTTTCTATAGCAATCAGCCCCAGCATTTT CASHPTGETFYSNQPQHF
TRBJ1-1 - - TRBV9 TGTGCCAGCAGCGTAACCACAGGGTACATGAACACTGAAGCTTTCTTT CASSVTTGYMNTEAFF
TRBJ2-6 once - TRBV7-3 TGTGCCAGCAGCTTAATAGGTCCAGGGTCTGGGGCCAACGTCCTGACTTTC CASSLIGPGSGANVLTF
TRBJ1-2 - TRBD1 TRBV6-1 TGTGCCAGCAGTGCGCGACAGGGGGCGGGTTCCAACTATGGCTACACCTTC CASSARQGAGSNYGYTF
TRBJ2-1 - TRBD2 TRBV27 TGTGCCAGCAGTTTAGGTGGCGGGAGGTCGTACAATGAGCAGTTCTTC CASSLGGGRSYNEQFF
TRBJ2-3 - TRBD2 TRBV18 TGTGCCAGCTCACCCCCTAGCGGGGATGGCACAGATACGCAGTATTTT CASSPPSGDGTDTQYF
TRBJ2-3 - - TRBV11-3 TGTGCCAGCAGCTGGCGCGGGACCACAGATACGCAGTATTTT CASSWRGTTDTQYF
TRBJ2-4 - TRBD2 TRBV4-1 TGCGCCAGCAGCCAAGGTAGAGCTAGCGGGTCAGCAGAGAACATTCAGTACTTC CASSQGRASGSAENIQYF
TRBJ2-1 - TRBD1 TRBV19 TGTGCCAGTAGTTATGGGACAGGGGAAAATAATGAGCAGTTCTTC CASSYGTGENNEQFF